This TCR beta chain came from a study of graft-versus-host responses after intestinal transplantation. Turning to the study itself: Transplant types were multivisceral, liver-intestinal, or isolated intestinal. Anti-thymocyte globulin served as induction for all recipients, who then took tacrolimus and steroids for roughly 3 years.

Measured with immunoSEQ multiplex PCR; TCRdb has only the in-frame clones, and not every one. The sample holds about 71,000 clones, around 91% seen once. Broader study findings: GvH clones were identified in recipient marrow, with some first appearing in ileum or blood. Individuals who had graft-donor T cell macrochimerism had allografts that showed high graft-versus-host to host-versus-graft clonal ratios.

The CDR3 sequence is 15 residues long. Looked up from germline, CDR1 is LNHDA and CDR2 is SQIVND (reference sequence). The V gene end was trimmed by 1 base and the J gene end by 7 bases; junction bases not matched to a gene: 6. To note about this clone: Its antigen is unknown.

The chain is built from TRBV19 and TRBJ2-3; TRBD2 matches at 9 bases. The clonotype comes from a human donor who received an intestinal transplant. This specimen consisted of unstimulated CD8+ T cells sorted from spleen or lymph node cells, obtained before intestinal transplant. The CDR3 bases are TGTGCCAGTAGTATAGGGCGGGGGGGCCAACATACGCAGTATTTT. Its translation is CASSIGRGGQHTQYF.